The T cell receptor beta chain under discussion was sequenced for a study of CD8 T cells in ankylosing spondylitis. Trimming stripped 3 bases from V and 9 bases from J, with 9 bases between. Germline V gene lookup returns CDR1 SEHNR and CDR2 FQNEAQ (reference sequence). This CDR3 is built from 12 residues. Quantitative 5'-RACE with molecular barcodes generated TCR beta libraries. Via MiXCR, TCRdb re-called the 5' RACE reads, giving one row per CDR3 protein. The sample contains about 160,000 distinct CDR3 sequences, approximately 20% of which appear only once. This clonotype was counted a few times. What it binds is unknown. Regarding the study as a whole: A CD8+ phenotype characterized the disease-linked clones, which were relatively rare in peripheral blood. Reportedly, matched ankylosing spondylitis synovial fluid was significantly enriched for disease-linked clones. The study identified a TCR beta motif of several highly homologous variants that appeared characteristic of ankylosing spondylitis blood.

The sequencing sample was made of blood, either unsorted or a sorted T cell fraction (not recorded which). The chain joins TRBV7-9 to TRBJ2-1, with D possibly matching TRBD2 (5 bases). The TCR originated in a male donor with ankylosing spondylitis or in good health (not recorded which). The CDR3: CASSLWTFEQFF. The CDR3 coding sequence is TGTGCCAGCAGCTTGTGGACTTTTGAGCAGTTCTTC. The whole variable domain, remainder taken from reference TRBV7-9 and TRBJ2-1, is DTGVSQNPRHKITKRGQNVTFRCDPISEHNRLYWYRQTLGQGPEFLTYFQNEAQLEKSRLLSDRFSAERPKGSFSTLEIQRTEQGDSAMYLCASSLWTFEQFFGPGTRLTVL.